The 8 T cell receptor beta chains listed next were all sequenced from one sample in a study of T cell responses to AZD1222 COVID-19 vaccine. The data were produced by immunoSEQ multiplex PCR, yet TCRdb's version contains in-frame clones alone and is incomplete. Of 110,000 to 150,000 clones detected, 80% to 90% appear once; the ten largest clones hold 7.5% to 8.5%. Sequenced material: peripheral blood, taken on day 0 of AZD1222 vaccination. Source of these receptors: an adult in good health.

The chain is built from TRBV2 and TRBJ1-3, with D tentatively TRBD1 (6 bases). The germline V gene encodes CDR1 SNHLY and CDR2 FYNNEI. V was trimmed by 10 bases and J by 4 bases, leaving 17 bases between them. This CDR3 contains 14 residues. DNA for the CDR3: TGTGCCAAAGAAGCCCGGGGGCAGGGAAACACCATATATTTT. It encodes CAKEARGQGNTIYF.

The chain uses TRBV11-2 and TRBJ1-6; tentatively, D is TRBD1 (6 bases). With 1 base removed from V and 6 bases from J, the gap between germline ends came to 16 bases. The germline V gene encodes CDR1 SGHAT and CDR2 FQNNGV. There are 17 residues in the CDR3. The DNA of the CDR3 is TGTGCCAGCAGCTTAGGGCGTGCGGGGGCCGGTAATTCACCCCTCCACTTT. Encoded protein: CASSLGRAGAGNSPLHF.

V is TRBV20-1 and J is TRBJ1-4; TRBD1 agrees at 7 bases. Germline CDR1 reads DFQATT; CDR2 reads SNEGSKA (reference sequence). The CDR3 length is 14 residues. V lost 6 bases and J lost 5; bases outside the gene matches: 9. The CDR3: CSASRTGINEKLFF. CDR3 coding DNA: TGCAGTGCCAGTCGGACAGGAATAAATGAAAAACTGTTTTTT.

This chain links TRBV19 with TRBJ1-5, with 7 bases that match TRBD1. J was trimmed by 4 bases and V by 3 bases; bases with no gene match: 12. Germline loops: CDR1 LNHDA, CDR2 SQIVND (reference sequence). The CDR3 length is 17 residues. CDR3 protein: CASSIRPMTGYNQPQHF. In nucleotides, the CDR3 is TGTGCCAGTAGTATTCGGCCCATGACAGGGTATAATCAGCCCCAGCATTTT. Complete variable domain (other parts from reference TRBV19 and TRBJ1-5): DGGITQSPKYLFRKEGQNVTLSCEQNLNHDAMYWYRQDPGQGLRLIYYSQIVNDFQKGDIAEGYSVSREKKESFPLTVTSAQKNPTAFYLCASSIRPMTGYNQPQHFGDGTRLSIL.

The chain couples TRBV29-1 to TRBJ2-7, with D maybe TRBD2 (7 bases). This CDR3 spans 12 amino acids. V was trimmed by 2 bases and J by 4 bases, leaving 9 bases between them. CDR1 and CDR2 (germline): SQVTM, ANQGSEA. CDR3 DNA sequence: TGCAGCGTTGAAAGGGGGGGATACGAGCAGTACTTC. Amino acids: CSVERGGYEQYF.

The chain is built from TRBV24-1 and TRBJ2-2; the D is unclear. CDR1 and CDR2 from the germline V gene are KGHDR and SFDVKD. V was trimmed by 3 bases and J by 5 bases, leaving 12 bases between them. The CDR3 contains 15 residues. In DNA, the CDR3 is TGTGCCACCAGTGATCCTCGGCAGGTAACCGGGGAGCTGTTTTTT. It encodes CATSDPRQVTGELFF.

This chain connects TRBV13 to TRBJ1-6; D possibly corresponds to TRBD1 (6 bases). Germline V gene sequence: CDR1 PRHDT, CDR2 FYEKMQ (reference sequence). Deletions cut 4 bases from V and 4 bases from J, with 11 bases between. This CDR3 has 15 amino acids. The DNA of the CDR3 is TGTGCCAGCAGCTCCGGACAGCCGTATAATTCACCCCTCCACTTT. Translated: CASSSGQPYNSPLHF.

The rearrangement links TRBV18 to TRBJ2-5, with 7 nucleotides matching TRBD1. The germline V gene encodes CDR1 KGHSH and CDR2 LQKENI. The CDR3 has 15 amino acids. Trimming at V came to 2 bases and at J to 4 bases, leaving 7 bases not matched to a gene. CDR3 region: CASSPNTGEGETQYF. Here the CDR3 DNA reads TGTGCCAGCTCACCAAATACAGGGGAAGGAGAGACCCAGTACTTC.